The TCR beta chain described here comes from a study of T cell repertoires in cytomegalovirus infection. Study as a whole: Indications came from public TCR beta signatures; they pointed to CMV infection and to a matching HLA type. Points from the study as a whole: HLA-C-restricted CMV clonotypes gave the most frequent clonotype in two of eight donors. Pooled public TCR beta family frequency picked out CMV carriers with the relevant HLA.

TCRdb re-analysed the reads in MiXCR, keeping a single row per CDR3 protein. The sample holds some 680,000 distinct CDR3 sequences; 35% to 45% are singletons and the top ten take 2.5% to 3.5%. This CDR3 is built from 17 residues. V shed 7 bases and J shed 8 bases, with 24 bases lying between them. Looked up from germline, CDR1 is MNHNS and CDR2 is SASEGT. On this clonotype: What it recognizes is unknown.

This chain connects TRBV6-1 to TRBJ1-6; D ambiguous. The clonotype originates from a human donor in good health (CMV status not recorded). Some clones in this sample may be carry-over from other donors' samples. Sequencing used PBMCs. The CDR3 nucleotides are TGTGCCAGCAAAGGGCGCGGGCGCCTTGAGGGTGATTCACCCCTCCACTTT. Translated, it gives CASKGRGRLEGDSPLHF.